Sequencing of this T cell receptor beta chain was carried out in a study of T cells in localized non-small cell lung cancer. General study results and limits: Heterogeneity cannot be ruled out, as sequencing used one tumor region only. Adjacent lung had a median roughly 61 of the 100 largest tumor clones.

TCRdb's table, derived via immunoSEQ multiplex PCR, lists solely in-frame clones and lacks some. The repertoire holds some 9,500 clones, with 90% as singletons. Losses at the gene ends were 3 bases for V and 7 bases for J; bases not matched to a gene: 4. Germline V gene data show CDR1 as SNHLY and CDR2 as FYNNEI. CDR3 size: 13 residues. A single count supports this clone. Its target is unknown. The specimen comprised peripheral blood, sampled before any cancer treatment. The TCR was taken from a male donor aged 60 or older with stage III squamous cell lung carcinoma. The V call is TRBV2, the J call TRBJ2-5; TRBD1 aligns across 8 bases. CDR3 nucleotides: TGTGCCAGCAGTGACAGGGGGCCTGGGACCCAGTACTTC. This sequence encodes CASSDRGPGTQYF.